The entry that follows covers one T cell receptor (beta chain) sequence. The antigen is undetermined. The record originates from a study of T-cell memory formation after mild COVID-19. Overall study: The two donors had largely donor-specific TCR clusters.

Libraries for TCRalpha and TCRbeta carried sample barcodes and unique molecular identifiers via 5'RACE. Each CDR3 protein gets one entry after TCRdb re-called the 5' RACE reads with MiXCR. The data show about 500,000 distinct CDR3 sequences, around 20% seen once. Study-level results: What remained unconfirmed was the SARS-CoV-2 specificity of second-wave clones peaking on day 37. A subset of responding clones appeared in pre-infection memory, suggesting cross-reactive memory joined.

Germline V gene sequence: CDR1 MNHEY, CDR2 SVGAGI. This CDR3 has 14 residues. Trimming took 5 bases from V and 1 from J, leaving 9 bases between them. This receptor was taken from an adult woman who had mild COVID-19 (a few samples of this study predate the infection). Cell type and time point are not known. The chain couples TRBV6-5 to TRBJ2-1, with D perhaps matching TRBD2 (5 bases). Sequenced sample: PBMCs or a T cell subset sorted from them (not recorded which). The CDR3 DNA follows: TGTGCCAGCAGTACGGGGTGGTCCTACAATGAGCAGTTCTTC. This translates into CASSTGWSYNEQFF.